Shown below are 30 T cell receptor beta chains from a single sample sequenced in a study of cytomegalovirus exposure and HLA in healthy donors. PCR employed 60 Vbeta and 13 Jbeta primers. Using immunoSEQ multiplex PCR, the repertoire was profiled, and TCRdb retains in-frame clones only, with some absent. This table holds tens of thousands of clones, approximately 84% found once. The sample was PBMCs. The receptors come from a woman under 30 in good health and CMV-seropositive.

The J gene is TRBJ1-2, the V gene TRBV5-6; 8 bases agree with TRBD1. The CDR3 has 14 amino acids. After removal of 0 bases from V and 2 bases from J, the junction contained 0 bases not matched to a gene. Germline values: CDR1 SGHDT, CDR2 YYEEEE. The CDR3 DNA reads as TGTGCCAGCAGCTTGGGGACAGGGAACTATGGCTACACCTTC. Its protein is CASSLGTGNYGYTF.

This chain connects TRBV5-4 to TRBJ1-6; D might be TRBD1 (5 bases). Per germline, CDR1 SGHNT and CDR2 YYREEE (reference sequence). CDR3 length: 14 residues. Between the trimmed V and J ends, which lost 2 bases and 9 bases, there was a span of 12 bases. DNA of the CDR3: TGTGCCAGCAGCTTCTTGACAGATGGTTCACCCCTCCACTTT. Its protein product is CASSFLTDGSPLHF.

V and J are TRBV29-1 and TRBJ2-2; D is perhaps TRBD2 (6 bases). Germline CDR1 reads SQVTM; CDR2 reads ANQGSEA. V was clipped by 2 bases and J by 4 bases, with 14 bases between them. The CDR3 is 15 residues long. This chain's CDR3 is CSVEIGGRGTGELFF. The CDR3 DNA sequence: TGCAGCGTTGAAATTGGAGGGCGCGGCACCGGGGAGCTGTTTTTT.

The chain employs TRBV29-1 and TRBJ1-2; D possibly corresponds to TRBD1 (6 bases). Germline-derived CDR1 and CDR2 are SQVTM and ANQGSEA. The CDR3 loop spans 18 amino acids. Trimming stripped 4 bases from V and 6 bases from J, with 30 bases between. The CDR3 protein is CSVAKGSIYREIAHGYTF. The CDR3 DNA is TGCAGCGTTGCCAAAGGTTCGATTTACAGGGAGATTGCCCATGGCTACACCTTC. The complete variable domain, with remaining parts taken from reference TRBV29-1 and TRBJ1-2, reads SAVISQKPSRDICQRGTSLTIQCQVDSQVTMMFWYRQQPGQSLTLIATANQGSEATYESGFVIDKFPISRPNLTFSTLTVSNMSPEDSSIYLCSVAKGSIYREIAHGYTFGSGTRLTVV.

This chain connects TRBV18 to TRBJ2-7, with D tentatively TRBD2 (6 bases). V shed 2 bases and J shed 5 bases, with 16 bases lying between them. From germline, CDR1 is KGHSH and CDR2 LQKENI. The CDR3 length is 15 residues. CDR3 sequence: CASSPLITGGDEQYF. The CDR3 DNA reads as TGTGCCAGCTCACCATTGATTACAGGCGGGGACGAGCAGTACTTC. Full variable domain (remainder filled in from reference TRBV18 and TRBJ2-7): NAGVMQNPRHLVRRRGQEARLRCSPMKGHSHVYWYRQLPEEGLKFMVYLQKENIIDESGMPKERFSAEFPKEGPSILRIQQVVRGDSAAYFCASSPLITGGDEQYFGPGTRLTVT.

V and J are TRBV5-1 and TRBJ1-1, with a weak D call TRBD1 (6 bases). The CDR3 has 17 amino acids. V lost 0 bases to trimming and J lost 1 base, with 16 bases between them. CDR1 is SGHRS, CDR2 YFSETQ, per germline. The CDR3 sequence: CASSLERHRARNTEAFF. CDR3 DNA sequence: TGCGCCAGCAGCTTGGAGAGACACAGGGCGAGGAACACTGAAGCTTTCTTT.

V gene TRBV27 combines with J gene TRBJ1-5; D unclear. Trimming stripped 2 bases from V and 3 bases from J, with 8 bases between. CDR1 and CDR2 (germline): MNHEY, SMNVEV (reference sequence). The CDR3 runs to 14 residues. This CDR3 reads CASSLTRDNQPQHF. The DNA of the CDR3 is TGTGCCAGCAGTTTAACTCGTGACAATCAGCCCCAGCATTTT.

CDR3 in DNA: TGTGCCAGCAGTTCCCAGACAGCGATAGTTGGCAATCAGCCCCAGCATTTT. Encoded protein: CASSSQTAIVGNQPQHF. This chain connects TRBV28 to TRBJ1-5; D is possibly TRBD1 (5 bases). CDR3 size: 17 residues. V dropped 4 bases and J dropped 2 bases, with 18 bases sitting between them. Germline assignment: CDR1 MDHEN and CDR2 SYDVKM. Full variable domain (rest looked up from reference TRBV28 and TRBJ1-5): DVKVTQSSRYLVKRTGEKVFLECVQDMDHENMFWYRQDPGLGLRLIYFSYDVKMKEKGDIPEGYSVSREKKERFSLILESASTNQTSMYLCASSSQTAIVGNQPQHFGDGTRLSIL.

The gene calls are TRBV5-4 and TRBJ1-6, with 7 bases identical to TRBD1. The CDR3 spans 15 residues. With V trimmed by 2 bases and J by 5 bases, 4 bases remained unmatched. Per the germline V gene, CDR1 is SGHNT and CDR2 is YYREEE (reference sequence). CDR3 protein: CASSLQGTDNSPLHF. The CDR3 DNA sequence: TGTGCCAGCAGCTTACAAGGGACAGATAATTCACCCCTCCACTTT.

The V and J genes are TRBV13 and TRBJ1-2; D ambiguous. Germline CDR1 and CDR2: PRHDT and FYEKMQ (reference sequence). Trimming removed 6 bases at V and 4 bases at J, with 18 bases between. This CDR3 is 15 amino acids long. The CDR3 DNA reads TGTGCCAGCAGGGGAGAGATAGCAAGGATCTATGGCTACACCTTC. Amino acids: CASRGEIARIYGYTF.

V usage is TRBV7-8 and J usage is TRBJ2-7, with TRBD1 matching 8 bases. V shed 4 bases, J shed 6 bases, and the junction held 5 bases outside the gene matches. The CDR3 has 13 residues. Germline values: CDR1 SGHVS, CDR2 FQNEAQ. CDR3 nucleotide sequence: TGTGCCAGCAGCTGGCAGGGGGCCCTCGAGCAGTACTTC. It is translated as CASSWQGALEQYF.

CDR3 nucleotides: TGTGCCAGCAGGGGGGGGAGACTAGCGGGTTTACCCGCGAACACCGGGGAGCTGTTTTTT. Protein: CASRGGRLAGLPANTGELFF. This chain connects TRBV27 to TRBJ2-2; TRBD2 matches at 10 bases. Germline values: CDR1 MNHEY, CDR2 SMNVEV (reference sequence). V shed 6 bases, J shed 0 bases, and the junction held 16 bases outside the gene matches. The CDR3 is 20 residues long.

The chain is built from TRBV4-1 and TRBJ2-3; 11 nucleotides agree with TRBD2. The V and J ends lost 3 bases and 3 bases, in that order; junction bases with no gene match: 5. Germline V lookup: CDR1 MGHRA, CDR2 YSYEKL. The CDR3 totals 16 residues. CDR3 amino acids: CASSQTGTSGTDTQYF. The CDR3 DNA reads as TGCGCCAGCAGCCAGACCGGGACTAGCGGAACAGATACGCAGTATTTT.

This chain uses TRBV7-9 with TRBJ2-3, with 8 bases fitting TRBD2. The CDR3 spans 15 residues. J was trimmed by 3 bases and V by 8 bases; bases with no gene match: 10. Germline V gives CDR1 SEHNR, CDR2 FQNEAQ (reference sequence). The CDR3 DNA reads TGTGCCAGCGAAACGGGAGGGCCTGTTACAGATACGCAGTATTTT. Protein product: CASETGGPVTDTQYF.

This clone turned up a few times. The genes are TRBV6-1 and TRBJ2-5; D might be TRBD1 (5 bases). Germline V CDR1 and CDR2: MNHNS, SASEGT. CDR3 length: 13 amino acids. The V and J ends lost 5 bases and 5 bases respectively, with 12 bases between them. The CDR3 region has the DNA TGTGCCAGCAGTCTCGCAGGGTTGGAGACCCAGTACTTC. Its protein is CASSLAGLETQYF.

The genes are TRBV6-1 and TRBJ2-7; D not resolved. The CDR3 has 13 residues. CDR1 is MNHNS and CDR2 is SASEGT in the germline V gene. V shed 8 bases and J shed 3 bases, with 14 bases lying between them. The CDR3 coding sequence is TGTGCCAGCTCCATCGGGTTCGGCTACGAGCAGTACTTC. This sequence encodes CASSIGFGYEQYF.

V and J are TRBV30 and TRBJ2-3, with TRBD2 matching over 13 bases. CDR3 length: 15 amino acids. CDR1 is GTSNPN, CDR2 SVGIG, per germline (reference sequence). J gave up 3 bases and V 4 bases, and 4 bases lay outside the gene matches. The CDR3 is CAWTKLAGGTDTQYF. CDR3 coding DNA: TGTGCCTGGACCAAACTAGCGGGAGGGACAGATACGCAGTATTTT.

This rearrangement joins TRBV6-5 to TRBJ2-5, with 8 bases aligning to TRBD1. CDR3 size: 15 residues. The V segment lost 6 bases and the J segment 5 bases; nucleotides outside the gene matches: 11. CDR1 is MNHEY, CDR2 SVGAGI, per germline. The CDR3, as DNA: TGTGCCAGCAGCTCCCCCGACAGGGGATTGGAGACCCAGTACTTC. It translates to CASSSPDRGLETQYF.

The V call is TRBV7-6, the J call TRBJ2-5; a possible D gene is TRBD2 (5 bases). Per the germline V gene, CDR1 is SGHVS and CDR2 is FNYEAQ. The CDR3 runs 13 residues. V dropped 2 bases and J dropped 4 bases, with 8 bases sitting between them. The CDR3 coding sequence is TGTGCCAGCAGCTTATCGGGGAGAGAGACCCAGTACTTC. It specifies CASSLSGRETQYF.

The genes are TRBV5-1 and TRBJ1-5; 8 bases agree with TRBD1. Germline V gives CDR1 SGHRS, CDR2 YFSETQ. V trimming: 0 bases; J trimming: 0 bases; junction bases outside the gene matches: 11. The CDR3 runs to 19 residues. The CDR3 protein is CASSLVHQWDRNSNQPQHF. As DNA, the CDR3 is TGCGCCAGCAGCTTGGTTCACCAGTGGGACAGGAATAGCAATCAGCCCCAGCATTTT. The full variable domain, completed using reference TRBV5-1 and TRBJ1-5, is KAGVTQTPRYLIKTRGQQVTLSCSPISGHRSVSWYQQTPGQGLQFLFEYFSETQRNKGNFPGRFSGRQFSNSRSEMNVSTLELGDSALYLCASSLVHQWDRNSNQPQHFGDGTRLSIL.

The J gene is TRBJ2-7, the V gene TRBV6-1; 7 bases match TRBD1. The CDR3 totals 14 residues. From germline, CDR1 is MNHNS and CDR2 SASEGT. V was pared by 4 bases and J by 4 bases, with 7 bases of the junction left unmatched. The CDR3 nucleotides read TGTGCCAGCAGTGCCCGGGACAGCTATTACGAGCAGTACTTC. Protein sequence: CASSARDSYYEQYF.

The chain joins TRBV25-1 to TRBJ2-1; D may be TRBD2 (6 bases). The CDR3 extends over 14 amino acids. Trimming cost V 1 base and J 7 bases, with 11 bases left between them. The V gene's germline CDR1 is MGHDK and CDR2 SYGVNS. The CDR3 here is CASSEFGGSNEQFF. CDR3 in DNA: TGTGCCAGCAGTGAATTTGGAGGGTCGAATGAGCAGTTCTTC.

The chain has TRBV9 and TRBJ2-1, with 9 bases lining up with TRBD2. This CDR3 comprises 15 residues. The V gene's germline CDR1 is SGDLS and CDR2 YYNGEE. V shed 2 bases and J 7 bases; nucleotides not matched to a gene: 7. The CDR3 protein is CASSVSSGIGNEQFF. CDR3 nucleotide sequence: TGTGCCAGCAGCGTCTCTAGCGGGATAGGAAATGAGCAGTTCTTC.

This chain connects TRBV6-1 to TRBJ2-6; D may be TRBD2 (6 bases). Germline assignment: CDR1 MNHNS and CDR2 SASEGT. CDR3 length equals 15 residues. Between the trimmed V and J ends, which lost 7 bases and 2 bases, there was a span of 12 bases. This CDR3 is CASIEGGTGANVLTF. CDR3 coding DNA: TGTGCCAGCATCGAGGGAGGAACTGGGGCCAACGTCCTGACTTTC.

The V and J genes are TRBV28 and TRBJ2-7; 7 positions agree with TRBD2. After removal of 11 bases from V and 0 bases from J, the junction contained 13 bases not matched to a gene. Germline values: CDR1 MDHEN, CDR2 SYDVKM. This CDR3 spans 15 amino acids. CDR3 protein: CAHSGASGYSYEQYF. In DNA form, the CDR3 reads TGTGCCCACAGCGGGGCTAGCGGTTACTCCTACGAGCAGTACTTC. Full variable domain (outside the CDR3, taken from reference TRBV28 and TRBJ2-7): DVKVTQSSRYLVKRTGEKVFLECVQDMDHENMFWYRQDPGLGLRLIYFSYDVKMKEKGDIPEGYSVSREKKERFSLILESASTNQTSMYLCAHSGASGYSYEQYFGPGTRLTVT.

This rearrangement joins TRBV30 to TRBJ2-7; the D gene is possibly TRBD2 (7 bases). V was trimmed by 0 bases and J by 4 bases, leaving 13 bases between them. Germline V gives CDR1 GTSNPN, CDR2 SVGIG (reference sequence). CDR3 length: 14 residues. Written as DNA, the CDR3 is TGTGCCTGGAGTGTAGAGGGGAGGGGGTACGAGCAGTACTTC. Translated, it gives CAWSVEGRGYEQYF.

The chain employs TRBV2 and TRBJ1-5; D unresolved. Per germline, CDR1 SNHLY and CDR2 FYNNEI. The germline V and J ends were trimmed by 4 bases and 4 bases, with 8 bases remaining between them. The CDR3 is 13 amino acids. CDR3 DNA sequence: TGTGCCAGCAGTGGGGCAGAAAATCAGCCCCAGCATTTT. Translated, it gives CASSGAENQPQHF.

V is TRBV5-1 and J is TRBJ2-1; TRBD2 aligns across 7 bases. With 6 bases clipped from V and 4 bases from J, the junction kept 7 bases outside the gene matches. The CDR3 has 14 amino acids. The germline V gene encodes CDR1 SGHRS and CDR2 YFSETQ. DNA of the CDR3: TGCGCCAGCACCGGCGGGGGAGGGTACAATGAGCAGTTCTTC. It is translated as CASTGGGGYNEQFF.

The rearrangement links TRBV11-2 to TRBJ2-1, with D unresolved. Germline CDR1 reads SGHAT; CDR2 reads FQNNGV. The V gene lost 2 bases and the J gene lost 6 bases, with 17 bases spanning the gap. The CDR3 is 16 amino acids. CDR3 DNA: TGTGCCAGCAGCTTACTTCGTGGTCGTCGTAGCAATGAGCAGTTCTTC. Translated, it gives CASSLLRGRRSNEQFF.

This sequence joins TRBV7-2 and TRBJ1-4; D ambiguous. The CDR3 consists of 15 residues. V lost 1 base and J 4 bases, leaving 10 bases between the germline ends. The germline V gene encodes CDR1 SGHTA and CDR2 FQGNSA. CDR3 bases: TGTGCCAGCAGCTTAGTGGCAGGCGATAATGAAAAACTGTTTTTT. Amino acids: CASSLVAGDNEKLFF.